The sequence of this T cell receptor beta chain was determined in a study of TIL therapy for anti-PD-1-resistant metastatic lung cancer. The time point: pre-treatment sample, taken before nivolumab and TIL therapy. This CDR3 spans 11 amino acids. With 3 bases removed from V and 8 bases from J, the gap between germline ends came to 10 bases. Germline V lookup: CDR1 DFQATT, CDR2 SNEGSKA (reference sequence). The immunoSEQ assay was v3. Libraries were prepared by immunoSEQ multiplex PCR; TCRdb keeps only in-frame clonotypes and omits some of them. This table holds tens of thousands of clones, just over 85% found once.

This clonotype was obtained from a person between 25 and 79 years old with non-small cell lung cancer. The input for sequencing was blood, taken at baseline. The chain joins TRBV20-1 to TRBJ1-2, with no clear D. This CDR3 reads CSARANSGYTF. The CDR3 region has the DNA TGCAGTGCTAGGGCTAACTCAGGCTACACCTTC.